The 17 T cell receptor beta chains below come from one sample, sequenced in a study of blood T cell repertoires in COVID-19. Profiled with immunoSEQ multiplex PCR; TCRdb holds only in-frame clones, not every one. The sample contains approximately 190,000 clones, 70% to 90% of which appear only once. What was sequenced was peripheral blood. These receptors came from a woman in her 40s who had recovered from COVID-19.

V gene TRBV9 combines with J gene TRBJ1-2; 7 nucleotides agree with TRBD1. The CDR3 runs 14 residues. CDR1 is SGDLS, CDR2 YYNGEE, per germline. V shed 1 base and J 4 bases; nucleotides not matched to a gene: 4. CDR3 sequence reads: CASSVTTGAYGYTF. The DNA of the CDR3 is TGTGCCAGCAGCGTAACCACAGGGGCCTATGGCTACACCTTC. The whole variable domain, remainder taken from reference TRBV9 and TRBJ1-2, is DSGVTQTPKHLITATGQRVTLRCSPRSGDLSVYWYQQSLDQGLQFLIQYYNGEERAKGNILERFSAQQFPDLHSELNLSSLELGDSALYFCASSVTTGAYGYTFGSGTRLTVV.

The V gene is TRBV6-5, the J gene TRBJ2-5, with a possible D match to TRBD1 (6 bases). The CDR3 contains 15 residues. Germline-derived CDR1 and CDR2 are MNHEY and SVGAGI. Trimming removed 6 bases at V and 6 bases at J, with 20 bases between. CDR3 sequence: CASRGATGQEQTQYF. DNA of the CDR3: TGTGCCAGCAGGGGGGCTACGGGACAAGAACAGACCCAGTACTTC.

The chain combines TRBV27 with TRBJ1-1; 7 positions match TRBD1. Unmatched junction bases numbered 4, after V lost 3 bases and J lost 0 bases. The CDR3 is 15 amino acids. The germline gives CDR1 MNHEY, CDR2 SMNVEV (reference sequence). In nucleotides, the CDR3 is TGTGCCAGCAGTTTCCGACAGGGCCTGAACACTGAAGCTTTCTTT. This gives the protein CASSFRQGLNTEAFF.

This clone showed up just a few times. The chain couples TRBV19 to TRBJ1-1, with 9 bases that match TRBD1. The CDR3 extends over 15 amino acids. The V gene end was trimmed by 4 bases and the J gene end by 4 bases; junction bases not matched to a gene: 7. The germline gives CDR1 LNHDA, CDR2 SQIVND (reference sequence). The CDR3 region is CASSKDTGGITEAFF. In DNA form, the CDR3 reads TGTGCCAGTAGTAAAGATACAGGGGGCATCACTGAAGCTTTCTTT.

The V call is TRBV12-3 or TRBV12-4, the J call TRBJ2-1, with TRBD1 identical over 10 bases. Unmatched junction bases numbered 7, after V lost 6 bases and J lost 14 bases. CDR3 size: 12 residues. Here the CDR3 DNA reads TGTGCCAGCAGGCCTGGGACAGGGGCCGAGTTCTTC. It specifies CASRPGTGAEFF.

This chain joins TRBV19 and TRBJ2-3, with TRBD2 matching over 7 bases. This CDR3 has 15 residues. J lost 4 bases, V lost 4 bases, and 8 bases had no gene match. Germline loops: CDR1 LNHDA, CDR2 SQIVND (reference sequence). CDR3 in amino acids: CASSSRSGTSDTQYF. The CDR3 nucleotides are TGTGCCAGTAGTAGCCGAAGCGGGACTTCAGATACGCAGTATTTT. The complete variable domain, with remaining parts taken from reference TRBV19 and TRBJ2-3, reads DGGITQSPKYLFRKEGQNVTLSCEQNLNHDAMYWYRQDPGQGLRLIYYSQIVNDFQKGDIAEGYSVSREKKESFPLTVTSAQKNPTAFYLCASSSRSGTSDTQYFGPGTRLTVL.

The chain uses TRBV7-2 and TRBJ1-2; D remains unclear. Germline V gives CDR1 SGHTA, CDR2 FQGNSA. The CDR3 is made up of 13 amino acids. The V gene lost 2 bases and the J gene lost 2 bases, with 6 bases spanning the gap. The DNA of the CDR3 is TGTGCCAGCAGCTTATTAGCGAACTATGGCTACACCTTC. This gives the protein CASSLLANYGYTF.

This chain joins TRBV4-2 and TRBJ2-5; 7 nucleotides agree with TRBD2. The V and J ends lost 2 bases and 4 bases, in that order; junction bases with no gene match: 1. Per the germline V gene, CDR1 is LGHNA and CDR2 is YNFKEQ. CDR3 length: 13 residues. CDR3 protein: CASSQLAGETQYF. In DNA form, the CDR3 reads TGTGCCAGCAGCCAATTAGCGGGAGAGACCCAGTACTTC.

This chain uses TRBV4-3 with TRBJ1-4; tentatively, D is TRBD1 (6 bases). The germline gives CDR1 LGHNA, CDR2 YSLEER. The CDR3 spans 15 residues. Trimming took 0 bases from V and 11 from J, leaving 16 bases between them. The CDR3 DNA reads as TGCGCCAGCAGCCAAGATAGCAGGGGAAGTCGGAAACTGTTTTTT. Its translation: CASSQDSRGSRKLFF.

The rearrangement joins TRBV6-2 or TRBV6-3 to TRBJ2-7; D is uncertain. CDR1 is MNHEY and CDR2 is SVGEGT in the germline V gene. The ends were cut back, 0 bases at V and 3 bases at J, with 9 bases in the middle. The CDR3 has 14 residues. CDR3 in amino acids: CASSYSWQDYEQYF. In DNA, the CDR3 is TGTGCCAGCAGTTACTCTTGGCAGGACTACGAGCAGTACTTC.

The chain uses TRBV9 and TRBJ2-7; 9 bases line up with TRBD1. The CDR3 is 20 residues long. The trim removed 4 bases at V and 1 base at J, leaving 21 bases unmatched. Germline CDR1 reads SGDLS; CDR2 reads YYNGEE. The CDR3 sequence: CASSPQPGQGRMLGSYEQYF. As DNA, the CDR3 is TGTGCCAGCAGCCCCCAGCCGGGACAGGGAAGGATGTTAGGGTCCTACGAGCAGTACTTC.

This chain uses TRBV5-6 with TRBJ2-2; 7 nucleotides align to TRBD2. This CDR3 is 13 amino acids long. CDR1 SGHDT and CDR2 YYEEEE come from the germline V gene. The trim removed 4 bases at V and 6 bases at J, leaving 3 bases unmatched. The CDR3 DNA reads as TGTGCCAGCAGCCTTGGACTAGCCGGGGAGCTGTTTTTT. Translation gives CASSLGLAGELFF.

V gene TRBV5-6 combines with J gene TRBJ1-2; 9 bases fit TRBD1. The V gene end was trimmed by 4 bases and the J gene end by 0 bases; junction bases not matched to a gene: 10. Per germline, CDR1 SGHDT and CDR2 YYEEEE. The length of the CDR3 is 17 residues. CDR3 sequence: CASSPDTGTGTNYGYTF. Written as DNA, the CDR3 is TGTGCCAGCAGCCCAGACACCGGGACAGGGACTAACTATGGCTACACCTTC.

The V gene is TRBV18, the J gene TRBJ2-7, with 7 bases matching TRBD1. V shed 0 bases, J shed 2 bases, and the junction held 7 bases outside the gene matches. This CDR3 region has 16 residues. Looked up from germline, CDR1 is KGHSH and CDR2 is LQKENI. Written as DNA, the CDR3 is TGTGCCAGCTCACCACCGTTAACAGGGGCCCCCTACGAGCAGTACTTC. It specifies CASSPPLTGAPYEQYF.

V and J are TRBV5-1 and TRBJ2-7; 9 bases fit TRBD2. The CDR3 covers 14 residues. With 0 bases clipped from V and 7 bases from J, the junction kept 5 bases outside the gene matches. Per germline, CDR1 SGHRS and CDR2 YFSETQ. This chain's CDR3 is CASSLGLAGEEQYF. The DNA of the CDR3 is TGCGCCAGCAGCTTGGGGTTAGCGGGAGAAGAGCAGTACTTC.

The J gene is TRBJ2-1, the V gene TRBV19, with 13 bases that match TRBD2. With V trimmed by 3 bases and J by 10 bases, 12 bases remained unmatched. The CDR3 length is 17 residues. Germline V gene data show CDR1 as LNHDA and CDR2 as SQIVND (reference sequence). This CDR3 reads CASSILELAGGPEEQFF. In nucleotides, the CDR3 is TGTGCCAGTAGTATCCTAGAACTAGCGGGAGGGCCGGAGGAGCAGTTCTTC.

The rearrangement links TRBV14 to TRBJ2-7; TRBD1 might be the D (5 bases). Germline CDR1 SGHDN, CDR2 FVKESK. This CDR3 comprises 14 residues. The V end lost 0 bases, the J end lost 2 bases, and 8 bases lay between the germline ends. The CDR3 here is CASSQDLGPYEQYF. The CDR3 DNA is TGTGCCAGCAGCCAAGATTTGGGGCCCTACGAGCAGTACTTC.